Listed here is a single TCR beta chain. Germline V gene lookup returns CDR1 SGHAT and CDR2 FQNNGV. Trimming pared 5 bases from V and 0 bases from J, leaving 17 bases between. The CDR3 sequence is 16 residues long. The data belong to a study of OX40 agonist ivuxolimab in advanced cancers. This table comes from immunoSEQ multiplex PCR, and its TCRdb copy is limited to in-frame clones, with some not included. This sample has around 50,000 clones; approximately 79% occur once, and the top ten carry less than 2%. The sampling schedule covered blood at baseline, cycle 4 day 1, and cycle 7 day 1. The clonotype comes from an adult with an advanced solid tumor such as melanoma, head and neck, liver or kidney cancer. The sequencing used CD4+ or CD8+ T cells sorted from blood, collected in a trial of the OX40 agonist ivuxolimab. The V gene is TRBV11-2, the J gene TRBJ2-7; D not certain. The CDR3 DNA reads as TGTGCCAGCAGCCCACGGATCAGAATTGACTCCTACGAGCAGTACTTC. Protein: CASSPRIRIDSYEQYF.